This T cell receptor beta chain was observed in a study of early T cells in non-severe SARS-CoV-2 infection. V lost 3 bases and J 3 bases, leaving 19 bases between the germline ends. Per germline, CDR1 SGHRS and CDR2 YFSETQ. There are 17 residues in the CDR3. From the 5' RACE reads, TCRdb called clonotypes with MiXCR, one entry per CDR3 protein. The sample has 20,000 to 25,000 distinct CDR3 sequences, approximately 5% seen once. The sample holds many counts of this clonotype. Sequenced material: whole blood. The receptor was derived from an adult who was a healthcare worker with PCR-confirmed SARS-CoV-2 infection or an uninfected control (not recorded which). The chain has TRBV5-1 and TRBJ1-5, with a tentative D call TRBD1 (6 bases). CDR3 DNA sequence: TGCGCCAGCAGCTCATTACAGGGAACAGAGCACAATCAGCCCCAGCATTTT. This codes for CASSSLQGTEHNQPQHF.